This T cell receptor beta chain is from a study of cytomegalovirus exposure and HLA in healthy donors. In the PCR, 60 Vbeta and 13 Jbeta primers were used. Sequencing was performed with immunoSEQ multiplex PCR; in TCRdb, only in-frame clones are kept and a portion is missing. The sample yields 50,000 to 70,000 clones, 70% to 85% seen once. The CDR3 totals 14 residues. The V gene's germline CDR1 is SGHDT and CDR2 YYEEEE. The V end was cut by 2 bases, the J end by 5 bases, with 13 bases between. Overall study findings and caveats: For most TCR beta V segments, an earlier analysis put the productive rate at about 90% or about 30% of the time.

This clone appeared a single time. Its antigen is undetermined. The sequence came from a girl aged 10 to 17 in good health and CMV-seropositive. This chain joins TRBV5-6 and TRBJ1-1; no definite D call. Sequenced sample: PBMCs. The CDR3 bases are TGTGCCAGCAGCTTTCCGGGAGGATGGACTGAAGCTTTCTTT. Protein product: CASSFPGGWTEAFF.